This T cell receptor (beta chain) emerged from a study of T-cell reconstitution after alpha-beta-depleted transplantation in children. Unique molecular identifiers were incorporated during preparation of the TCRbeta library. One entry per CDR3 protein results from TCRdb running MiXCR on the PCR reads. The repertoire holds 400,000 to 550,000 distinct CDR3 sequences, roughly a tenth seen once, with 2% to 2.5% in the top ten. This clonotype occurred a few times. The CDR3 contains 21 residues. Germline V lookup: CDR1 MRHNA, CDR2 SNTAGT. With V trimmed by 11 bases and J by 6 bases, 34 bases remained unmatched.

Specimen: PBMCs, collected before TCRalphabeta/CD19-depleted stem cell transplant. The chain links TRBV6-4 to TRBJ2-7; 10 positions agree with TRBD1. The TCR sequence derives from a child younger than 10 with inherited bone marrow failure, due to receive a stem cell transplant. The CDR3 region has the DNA TGTGCCGTTCTTTCCGGGACAGGGGAATATGAACGGGAGGGCCAGGTTGGCGAGCAGTACTTC. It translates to CAVLSGTGEYEREGQVGEQYF.